A selection of T cell receptor beta chains follows, all from one sample in a study of cytomegalovirus exposure and HLA in healthy donors. Only in-frame clones appear in the TCRdb table, and some are missing; sequencing was by immunoSEQ multiplex PCR. The sample comprises some 90,000 clones, over 65% of which are singletons, and about 9.4% rests with the top ten. Sample: PBMCs. The receptors here all came from a human donor in good health. The CDR3 runs from the conserved cysteine through the conserved F or W. A D gene is named only where the DNA matches it firmly. Size tells how often a clone was seen (once, few, many) or the class of an expanded clone, and some rows leave it out.

TRBV5-8	TRBJ2-7	-	TRBD2	14	TGTGCCAGCAGCTTCCGGACTAGCTCGGACGAGCAGTACTTC	CASSFRTSSDEQYF
TRBV6-5	TRBJ2-5	-	TRBD1	14	TGTGCCAGCAGTTACTCCGGGACAGGAGAGACCCAGTACTTC	CASSYSGTGETQYF
TRBV18	TRBJ1-1	once	-	14	TGTGCCAGCTCACCAGGGGGAGGGAACACTGAAGCTTTCTTT	CASSPGGGNTEAFF
TRBV29-1	TRBJ2-7	-	TRBD1	13	TGCAGCGTTGGGGACAGGGGTTCCTACGAGCAGTACTTC	CSVGDRGSYEQYF
TRBV15	TRBJ2-7	once	-	14	TGTGCCACCAGCAGAGGTGACGGGACCTACGAGCAGTACTTC	CATSRGDGTYEQYF
TRBV28	TRBJ2-3	-	-	15	TGTGCCAGCAGTTCAGGAGCGGGTCAAACAGATACGCAGTATTTT	CASSSGAGQTDTQYF
TRBV5-4	TRBJ2-2	few	TRBD1	14	TGTGCCAGCAGCTTGGGACAGGGGGCCGGGGAGCTGTTTTTT	CASSLGQGAGELFF
TRBV9	TRBJ2-3	-	-	16	TGTGCCAGCAGCGCCCAACTAGAGTGGAGCACAGATACGCAGTATTTT	CASSAQLEWSTDTQYF
TRBV27	TRBJ1-1	-	TRBD1	14	TGTGCCAGCAGCCGACAGGGTCGGAACACTGAAGCTTTCTTT	CASSRQGRNTEAFF
TRBV27	TRBJ2-3	-	TRBD2	14	TGTGCCAGCAGTGGGAGGGGTCCCACAGATACGCAGTATTTT	CASSGRGPTDTQYF
TRBV2	TRBJ2-2	-	TRBD1	16	TGTGCCAGCTCCTCTCTAGGACAGGGAGCGACCGGGGAGCTGTTTTTT	CASSSLGQGATGELFF
TRBV2	TRBJ1-3	-	-	17	TGTGCCAGCAGTGATGAAATAGGTGTAGCCTCTGGAAACACCATATATTTT	CASSDEIGVASGNTIYF
TRBV30	TRBJ2-7	-	TRBD2	12	TGTGCCTGGAGCGGGGGGGTCTACGAGCAGTACTTC	CAWSGGVYEQYF
TRBV5-1	TRBJ2-1	-	-	15	TGCGCCAGCAGCCCCAGGGTCGACTCCTACAATGAGCAGTTCTTC	CASSPRVDSYNEQFF
TRBV7-2	TRBJ2-1	-	TRBD1	14	TGTGCCAGCATCATGACAGGGAGATCGAATGAGCAGTTCTTC	CASIMTGRSNEQFF
TRBV11-2	TRBJ1-3	-	-	14	TGTGCCAGCAGCTTTTCGGGGATTGGAAACACCATATATTTT	CASSFSGIGNTIYF